These 14 T cell receptor beta chains were sequenced from one sample in a study of blood T cell repertoires in COVID-19. TCRdb keeps only in-frame clones here, not all; method: immunoSEQ multiplex PCR. The table includes approximately 150,000 clones, roughly 83% detected once. The sample was PBMCs or T cells enriched from blood (not recorded which). All receptors derive from a man between 65 and 85 years old who had been exposed to COVID-19.

V gene TRBV28 combines with J gene TRBJ2-7; D remains ambiguous. The V gene's germline CDR1 is MDHEN and CDR2 SYDVKM. This CDR3 region has 12 residues. The V end was cut by 6 bases, the J end by 3 bases, with 9 bases between. Written as DNA, the CDR3 is TGTGCCAGCAGCGCAGTGGTCTACGAGCAGTACTTC. Translated, it gives CASSAVVYEQYF.

The genes are TRBV29-1 and TRBJ2-7; 7 bases are a match to TRBD2. With V trimmed by 3 bases and J by 2 bases, 10 bases remained unmatched. Germline CDR1 SQVTM, CDR2 ANQGSEA. CDR3 length: 15 residues. The CDR3: CSVEGTSDTTYEQYF. For the CDR3, the DNA is TGCAGCGTTGAGGGAACTAGCGACACCACCTACGAGCAGTACTTC.

This chain uses TRBV27 with TRBJ2-7, with 10 bases aligning to TRBD2. This CDR3 spans 17 amino acids. Per germline, CDR1 MNHEY and CDR2 SMNVEV (reference sequence). J lost 4 bases, V lost 8 bases, and 17 bases had no gene match. The CDR3 reads CASHPGGLAGAMYEQYF. The CDR3 DNA reads TGTGCCAGCCATCCCGGGGGGCTAGCGGGGGCTATGTACGAGCAGTACTTC.

This clone was recorded a few times. The chain joins TRBV7-9 to TRBJ1-2, with D perhaps matching TRBD1 (6 bases). Germline V gives CDR1 SEHNR, CDR2 FQNEAQ (reference sequence). The CDR3 spans 13 residues. The V end lost 3 bases, the J end lost 4 bases, and 9 bases lay between the germline ends. CDR3 in amino acids: CASSFQGPYGYTF. In nucleotides, the CDR3 is TGTGCCAGCAGCTTTCAGGGGCCCTATGGCTACACCTTC.

V gene TRBV19 combines with J gene TRBJ1-6, with D tentatively TRBD1 (5 bases). The CDR3 covers 14 residues. V was cut by 7 bases and J by 7 bases, with 14 bases left in between. CDR1 LNHDA and CDR2 SQIVND come from the germline V gene (reference sequence). Here the CDR3 DNA reads TGTGCCAGTAACCAGGGTGTCCCGAATTCACCCCTCCACTTT. Encoded protein: CASNQGVPNSPLHF.

The V call is TRBV6-4, the J call TRBJ1-1; 11 positions agree with TRBD1. This CDR3 has 14 amino acids. Per the germline V gene, CDR1 is MRHNA and CDR2 is SNTAGT. V lost 4 bases and J lost 5; bases outside the gene matches: 3. The CDR3, as DNA: TGTGCCAGCAGTGCTGGGACAGGGGGTACTGAAGCTTTCTTT. It encodes CASSAGTGGTEAFF.

V is TRBV7-8 and J is TRBJ1-1; TRBD1 agrees at 8 bases. Trimming cost V 4 bases and J 1 base; bases outside gene matches: 8. The CDR3 loop spans 16 amino acids. The germline V gene has CDR1 SGHVS and CDR2 FQNEAQ. DNA of the CDR3: TGTGCCAGCAGCTGGCAAACCGGGACAGGGAACACTGAAGCTTTCTTT. Its protein is CASSWQTGTGNTEAFF. The full variable domain, rest sourced from reference TRBV7-8 and TRBJ1-1, is GAGVSQSPRYKVAKRGQDVALRCDPISGHVSLFWYQQALGQGPEFLTYFQNEAQLDKSGLPSDRFFAERPEGSVSTLKIQRTQQEDSAVYLCASSWQTGTGNTEAFFGQGTRLTVV.

In this sample, this clone turned up once. V is TRBV11-3 and J is TRBJ1-4, with a tentative D call TRBD1 (6 bases). V was shortened by 1 base and J by 6 bases, with 12 bases between the two germline ends. Per the germline V gene, CDR1 is SGHNT and CDR2 is YENEEA. The CDR3 consists of 15 residues. The CDR3 DNA is TGTGCCAGCAGCTTAGTAGGACAGACGGATGAAAAACTGTTTTTT. Protein product: CASSLVGQTDEKLFF. Looking up the rest from reference TRBV11-3 and TRBJ1-4 gives the full variable domain: EAGVVQSPRYKIIEKKQPVAFWCNPISGHNTLYWYLQNLGQGPELLIRYENEEAVDDSQLPKDRFSAERLKGVDSTLKIQPAELGDSAVYLCASSLVGQTDEKLFFGSGTQLSVL.

The J gene is TRBJ2-2, the V gene TRBV9, with 13 nucleotides matching TRBD2. V gave up 2 bases and J gave up 4 bases; unmatched junction bases: 2. Germline CDR1 and CDR2: SGDLS and YYNGEE. The CDR3 consists of 16 residues. The CDR3 DNA sequence: TGTGCCAGCAGCGTTGGACTAGCGGGGGTCACCGGGGAGCTGTTTTTT. It codes for CASSVGLAGVTGELFF.

The J gene is TRBJ2-3, the V gene TRBV27; 7 positions match TRBD2. Germline V lookup: CDR1 MNHEY, CDR2 SMNVEV (reference sequence). The CDR3 extends over 16 amino acids. The V gene end was trimmed by 0 bases and the J gene end by 7 bases; junction bases not matched to a gene: 10. Here the CDR3 DNA reads TGTGCCAGCAGTTTATCGTCAGGCGGGAGTGGGTATACGCAGTATTTT. This encodes CASSLSSGGSGYTQYF.

The chain joins TRBV5-6 to TRBJ1-2; D perhaps matches TRBD1 (5 bases). Germline V lookup: CDR1 SGHDT, CDR2 YYEEEE. The ends were cut back, 5 bases at V and 3 bases at J, with 11 bases in the middle. This CDR3 has 13 amino acids. This CDR3 reads CASSLDRYYGYTF. CDR3 DNA sequence: TGTGCCAGCAGTCTAGACAGATACTATGGCTACACCTTC. The complete variable domain, with remaining parts taken from reference TRBV5-6 and TRBJ1-2, reads DAGVTQSPTHLIKTRGQQVTLRCSPKSGHDTVSWYQQALGQGPQFIFQYYEEEERQRGNFPDRFSGHQFPNYSSELNVNALLLGDSALYLCASSLDRYYGYTFGSGTRLTVV.

The chain links TRBV19 to TRBJ1-2, with TRBD1 identical over 8 bases. The CDR3 runs 12 residues. Germline lookup yields CDR1 LNHDA and CDR2 SQIVND (reference sequence). V gave up 10 bases and J gave up 8 bases; unmatched junction bases: 9. The CDR3, as DNA: TGTGCCACTTCAGGGGGCGGATGGGGCTACACCTTC. This codes for CATSGGGWGYTF.

The chain links TRBV7-2 to TRBJ2-2; TRBD1 matches at 7 bases. Losses at the gene ends were 1 base for V and 3 bases for J; bases not matched to a gene: 5. The CDR3 contains 16 residues. Germline V gene lookup returns CDR1 SGHTA and CDR2 FQGNSA. CDR3 residues: CASSLEGAIDTGELFF. The CDR3, as DNA: TGTGCCAGCAGCTTAGAGGGGGCGATCGACACCGGGGAGCTGTTTTTT.

J is TRBJ1-2 and V is TRBV7-9; no reliable D call. Trimming shortened V by 5 bases and J by 5 bases, and 21 bases separated the two germline ends. The CDR3 contains 16 residues. Germline V lookup: CDR1 SEHNR, CDR2 FQNEAQ (reference sequence). In DNA, the CDR3 is TGTGCCAGCAGCCCCGTCAGCGTCGGCGCGTCATATGGCTACACCTTC. It is translated as CASSPVSVGASYGYTF.